A single sample is the source of the 30 T cell receptor beta chains below, sequenced in a study of T cell responses to AZD1222 COVID-19 vaccine. Repertoires were generated with immunoSEQ multiplex PCR, while TCRdb's copy carries only in-frame clones and drops some. The top ten clones hold less than 4.5% of a sample with about 120,000 clones, about 92% of them seen once. The sequences come from peripheral blood, collected on day 0 of MenACWY control vaccination. These receptors all come from an adult in good health.

This clone has only one observation. This sequence joins TRBV6-6 and TRBJ2-5; TRBD2 aligns across 8 bases. Germline CDR1 and CDR2: MNHNY and SVGAGI (reference sequence). The CDR3 is made up of 16 amino acids. V lost 5 bases, J lost 5 bases, and 13 bases stayed unmatched. The CDR3, as DNA: TGTGCCAGCAGTCAAGGACTAGCCCGGATTAGGGAGACCCAGTACTTC. Translating it yields CASSQGLARIRETQYF.

This rearrangement joins TRBV5-4 to TRBJ2-5; 11 nucleotides line up with TRBD2. Losses at the gene ends were 2 bases for V and 5 bases for J; bases not matched to a gene: 8. The CDR3 totals 16 residues. CDR1 and CDR2 (germline): SGHNT, YYREEE (reference sequence). The CDR3 protein is CASSFALAGVLETQYF. The DNA of the CDR3 is TGTGCCAGCAGCTTCGCACTAGCGGGAGTTTTGGAGACCCAGTACTTC.

The V call is TRBV10-3, the J call TRBJ2-6; D may be TRBD2 (7 bases). The CDR3 runs to 18 residues. Trimming left V 6 bases short and J 0 bases short, with 18 bases between. Per germline, CDR1 ENHRY and CDR2 SYGVKD. The CDR3 here is CAISDDMAGASGANVLTF. The CDR3 nucleotides read TGTGCCATCAGCGACGACATGGCGGGGGCCTCTGGGGCCAACGTCCTGACTTTC.

The chain recombines TRBV27 with TRBJ1-5; the D gene is possibly TRBD1 (5 bases). The CDR3 covers 15 residues. Trimming cost V 2 bases and J 3 bases, with 11 bases left between them. CDR1 and CDR2 (germline): MNHEY, SMNVEV (reference sequence). The CDR3 sequence is CASSLRGGYNQPQHF. For the CDR3, the DNA is TGTGCCAGCAGTTTACGGGGGGGGTACAATCAGCCCCAGCATTTT.

The chain recombines TRBV7-3 with TRBJ2-1; TRBD1 is a possible D gene (6 bases). V gave up 5 bases and J gave up 5 bases, with 7 bases separating them. Germline V gives CDR1 SGHTA, CDR2 FQGTGA. The length of the CDR3 is 12 residues. The CDR3, as DNA: TGTGCCAGCAGCAGGACAGACAATGAGCAGTTCTTC. Its translation is CASSRTDNEQFF.

The chain combines TRBV7-2 with TRBJ2-5, with D perhaps being TRBD1 or TRBD2 (5 bases each). CDR1 is SGHTA and CDR2 is FQGNSA in the germline V gene. The V gene lost 5 bases and the J gene lost 5 bases, with 15 bases spanning the gap. The CDR3 covers 14 residues. CDR3 DNA: TGTGCCAGCAGCCCCCAGGGTCCGGGGGAGACCCAGTACTTC. Translating it yields CASSPQGPGETQYF.

The CDR3 region is CASSPGDGDEKLFF. CDR3 DNA sequence: TGCGCCAGCAGCCCAGGGGACGGAGATGAAAAACTGTTTTTT. The chain has TRBV5-1 and TRBJ1-4; the D gene is possibly TRBD1 (6 bases). Looked up from germline, CDR1 is SGHRS and CDR2 is YFSETQ. V shed 4 bases and J shed 6 bases, with 13 bases lying between them. The CDR3 contains 14 residues.

This CDR3 reads CASRPSSGNTIYF. For the CDR3, the DNA is TGTGCCAGTAGACCCAGCTCTGGAAACACCATATATTTT. The gene calls are TRBV19 and TRBJ1-3; the D is unclear. Trimming stripped 6 bases from V and 0 bases from J, with 6 bases between. Germline V gene sequence: CDR1 LNHDA, CDR2 SQIVND (reference sequence). This CDR3 is 13 amino acids long.

The chain joins TRBV24-1 to TRBJ2-1; TRBD2 might be the D (6 bases). CDR3 length equals 15 residues. Germline assignment: CDR1 KGHDR and CDR2 SFDVKD. Trimming took off 7 bases at V and 7 bases at J, with 19 bases between the two ends. This chain's CDR3 is CATRAAQAGGNEQFF. The CDR3 DNA reads TGTGCCACCAGGGCCGCGCAGGCTGGGGGGAATGAGCAGTTCTTC.

The V gene is TRBV18, the J gene TRBJ2-5; the D gene could be TRBD1 or TRBD2 (6 bases each). V was clipped by 3 bases and J by 2 bases, with 16 bases between them. The CDR3 is 16 amino acids. The germline gives CDR1 KGHSH, CDR2 LQKENI. The chain's CDR3 is CASSPARGTPQETQYF. The DNA of the CDR3 is TGTGCCAGCTCACCGGCCCGCGGGACACCTCAAGAGACCCAGTACTTC.

The genes are TRBV19 and TRBJ1-1; D call uncertain. Germline V lookup: CDR1 LNHDA, CDR2 SQIVND (reference sequence). V shed 5 bases and J shed 6 bases, with 7 bases lying between them. The CDR3 has 11 residues. The CDR3 region is CASSRMAEAFF. CDR3 bases: TGTGCCAGTAGTCGGATGGCTGAAGCTTTCTTT.

The chain recombines TRBV20-1 with TRBJ1-2; no clear D gene. The CDR3 runs 11 residues. V lost 6 bases and J lost 2, with 7 bases in between. Per germline, CDR1 DFQATT and CDR2 SNEGSKA (reference sequence). CDR3 protein: CSAEKNYGYTF. CDR3 in DNA: TGCAGTGCAGAGAAAAACTATGGCTACACCTTC.

The chain employs TRBV28 and TRBJ2-2, with 7 bases aligning to TRBD2. From germline, CDR1 is MDHEN and CDR2 SYDVKM. Trimming cost V 8 bases and J 5 bases; bases outside gene matches: 8. This CDR3 has 14 residues. CDR3 sequence: CASHPTGGTGELFF. The DNA of the CDR3 is TGTGCCAGCCACCCGACCGGGGGGACCGGGGAGCTGTTTTTT.

This chain uses TRBV6-5 with TRBJ1-1; D is unclear. CDR1 is MNHEY, CDR2 SVGAGI, per germline. The CDR3 runs to 16 residues. Trimming took 0 bases from V and 4 from J, leaving 15 bases between them. CDR3 sequence: CASSYSKAAEGTEAFF. The CDR3 DNA sequence: TGTGCCAGCAGTTACTCGAAGGCGGCCGAGGGCACTGAAGCTTTCTTT.

V gene TRBV6-2 or TRBV6-3 combines with J gene TRBJ1-6; D is perhaps TRBD1 (5 bases). The CDR3 has 12 amino acids. Germline V lookup: CDR1 MNHEY, CDR2 SVGEGT. V dropped 4 bases and J dropped 7 bases, with 5 bases sitting between them. CDR3 nucleotide sequence: TGTGCCAGCAGTTGGGGGAATTCACCCCTCCACTTT. Translated, it gives CASSWGNSPLHF.

This clone showed up just a few times. The chain uses TRBV4-3 and TRBJ1-3; D is ambiguous. Deletions cut 1 base from V and 4 bases from J, with 5 bases between. Germline V gene data show CDR1 as LGHNA and CDR2 as YSLEER. This CDR3 has 13 residues. DNA of the CDR3: TGCGCCAGCAGCCAAGTATCCGGAAACACCATATATTTT. This sequence encodes CASSQVSGNTIYF.

V is TRBV9 and J is TRBJ2-1, with TRBD2 identical over 8 bases. CDR3 size: 14 residues. With V trimmed by 4 bases and J by 7 bases, 7 bases remained unmatched. Per the germline V gene, CDR1 is SGDLS and CDR2 is YYNGEE. The CDR3 loop is CASSSPGLVNEQFF. CDR3 nucleotide sequence: TGTGCCAGCAGCTCGCCGGGACTAGTGAATGAGCAGTTCTTC.

This rearrangement joins TRBV5-5 to TRBJ1-1; D not resolved. Germline CDR1 and CDR2: SGHKS and YYEKEE (reference sequence). V was pared by 2 bases and J by 8 bases, with 16 bases between. This CDR3 is built from 14 residues. CDR3 loop: CASSFLPSNGEAFF. The CDR3 bases are TGTGCCAGCAGCTTTCTCCCCTCTAACGGCGAAGCTTTCTTT.

The chain employs TRBV18 and TRBJ2-7; 12 nucleotides line up with TRBD2. The V gene's germline CDR1 is KGHSH and CDR2 LQKENI. This CDR3 comprises 18 residues. Unmatched junction bases numbered 10, after V lost 2 bases and J lost 2 bases. CDR3 amino acids: CASSPKLAGGTLAYEQYF. The CDR3 DNA reads as TGTGCCAGCTCACCAAAACTAGCGGGAGGTACACTCGCCTACGAGCAGTACTTC.

The rearrangement links TRBV2 to TRBJ1-1; D perhaps matches TRBD1 (5 bases). The CDR3 has 15 amino acids. Trimming shortened V by 4 bases and J by 6 bases, and 18 bases separated the two germline ends. Germline V CDR1 and CDR2: SNHLY, FYNNEI. Written as DNA, the CDR3 is TGTGCCAGCAGTGGACAGATCCAGAGTGGCGCTGAAGCTTTCTTT. This codes for CASSGQIQSGAEAFF. The whole variable domain, filled in from reference TRBV2 and TRBJ1-1, reads EPEVTQTPSHQVTQMGQEVILRCVPISNHLYFYWYRQILGQKVEFLVSFYNNEISEKSEIFDDQFSVERPDGSNFTLKIRSTKLEDSAMYFCASSGQIQSGAEAFFGQGTRLTVV.

The V gene is TRBV7-9, the J gene TRBJ2-3; D is unclear. Trimming pared 5 bases from V and 0 bases from J, leaving 12 bases between. The CDR3 consists of 15 residues. Germline loops: CDR1 SEHNR, CDR2 FQNEAQ (reference sequence). In DNA, the CDR3 is TGTGCCAGCAGCGTTACCCTCGGGAGCACAGATACGCAGTATTTT. Encoded protein: CASSVTLGSTDTQYF.

This sequence joins TRBV27 and TRBJ2-7, with 8 positions matching TRBD2. V was clipped by 2 bases and J by 2 bases; unmatched bases: 8. Germline CDR1 is MNHEY and CDR2 is SMNVEV (reference sequence). The CDR3 loop spans 16 amino acids. CDR3 nucleotides: TGTGCCAGCAGTTTAAAACTAGCGGTAGGGCCCTACGAGCAGTACTTC. This translates into CASSLKLAVGPYEQYF.

This clone was picked up one time. The chain couples TRBV2 to TRBJ2-5; D unresolved. The CDR3 is 13 amino acids. The V end was cut by 7 bases, the J end by 0 bases, with 9 bases between. Germline loops: CDR1 SNHLY, CDR2 FYNNEI. This CDR3 is CASKQPNQETQYF. The CDR3 nucleotides are TGTGCCAGCAAGCAGCCCAACCAAGAGACCCAGTACTTC.

This clone has just one count. The gene calls are TRBV6-1 and TRBJ1-5; the D gene is possibly TRBD1 (5 bases). Deletions cut 3 bases from V and 3 bases from J, with 12 bases between. The CDR3 is 15 residues long. The germline V gene encodes CDR1 MNHNS and CDR2 SASEGT. The CDR3 DNA sequence: TGTGCCAGCAGTGACGGGAGGGGCCCCAATCAGCCCCAGCATTTT. Translating it yields CASSDGRGPNQPQHF.

This rearrangement joins TRBV5-1 to TRBJ1-6; 8 nucleotides align to TRBD1. The CDR3 loop spans 15 amino acids. Germline V gene data show CDR1 as SGHRS and CDR2 as YFSETQ. The J segment lost 6 bases and the V segment lost 4 bases, leaving 6 bases of the junction unmatched. The CDR3 nucleotides are TGCGCCAGCAGCCACGGACAGGGTTTTAATTCACCCCTCCACTTT. Its translation: CASSHGQGFNSPLHF.

The chain is built from TRBV5-4 and TRBJ2-1, with D hard to call. The CDR3 has 13 amino acids. V was clipped by 1 base and J by 9 bases, with 11 bases between them. Per the germline V gene, CDR1 is SGHNT and CDR2 is YYREEE (reference sequence). CDR3 sequence reads: CASSLSDHGEQFF. In DNA form, the CDR3 reads TGTGCCAGCAGCTTGTCTGACCATGGTGAGCAGTTCTTC.

J is TRBJ1-5 and V is TRBV7-8, with D unclear. Trimming pared 2 bases from V and 0 bases from J, leaving 8 bases between. CDR3 length: 15 residues. Germline V gene data show CDR1 as SGHVS and CDR2 as FQNEAQ. CDR3 residues: CASSLMGYSNQPQHF. CDR3 bases: TGTGCCAGCAGCTTAATGGGCTATAGCAATCAGCCCCAGCATTTT. Complete variable domain (other parts from reference TRBV7-8 and TRBJ1-5): GAGVSQSPRYKVAKRGQDVALRCDPISGHVSLFWYQQALGQGPEFLTYFQNEAQLDKSGLPSDRFFAERPEGSVSTLKIQRTQQEDSAVYLCASSLMGYSNQPQHFGDGTRLSIL.

The V gene is TRBV10-1, the J gene TRBJ2-7; 9 bases match TRBD1. CDR3 length: 17 amino acids. Per the germline V gene, CDR1 is WNHNN and CDR2 is SYGVQD (reference sequence). V shed 7 bases and J 2 bases; nucleotides not matched to a gene: 15. The CDR3 loop is CASNPAGTGNDTYEQYF. For the CDR3, the DNA is TGCGCCAGCAACCCGGCCGGGACAGGGAACGACACCTACGAGCAGTACTTC.

This sequence joins TRBV2 and TRBJ2-3; TRBD2 aligns across 11 bases. The V segment lost 0 bases and the J segment 6 bases; nucleotides outside the gene matches: 5. Per the germline V gene, CDR1 is SNHLY and CDR2 is FYNNEI. This CDR3 comprises 16 residues. Here the CDR3 reads CASSEASGRAGDTQYF. CDR3 in DNA: TGTGCCAGCAGTGAAGCTAGCGGGAGGGCCGGGGATACGCAGTATTTT.

The V call is TRBV28, the J call TRBJ2-7; D may be TRBD2 (7 bases). The CDR3 has 18 amino acids. From germline, CDR1 is MDHEN and CDR2 SYDVKM. Trimming shortened V by 0 bases and J by 0 bases, and 18 bases separated the two germline ends. CDR3: CASSLWGARRESSYEQYF. CDR3 in DNA: TGTGCCAGCAGTTTATGGGGGGCTAGGCGGGAGAGCTCCTACGAGCAGTACTTC.